The T cell receptor (beta chain) described here comes from a study of T cell responses to AZD1222 COVID-19 vaccine (dated by TCRdb to about 2021). In terms of the full investigation: AZD1222 recipients with second doses at about 4 weeks or about 12 weeks were pooled, because spike-specific TCR depth and breadth did not differ between schedules. Enrollment into the trials was organized by age into subgroups of 18-55, 56-69 and 70-plus years, and those subgroups contained roughly 150, 30 and 60 TCR-sequenced participants, respectively. TCR sequencing covered fewer than 250 trial participants: 200 to 220 given two doses of AZD1222 and around 26 given two doses of MenACWY control vaccine.

The time point label on this specimen signifies: baseline before first vaccination. The vaccinee samples were drawn from two UK trials, COV001 and COV002, one of which was a single-blind randomized controlled phase 2/3 trial testing AZD1222 (ChAdOx1 nCoV-19) in healthy adults. Trial participant PBMC samples were collected at day 0 and day 28 after the second dose for TCRbeta chain sequencing. What the study reported, not specific to this receptor: Because no samples from the day 14 peak response were available, repertoires could be characterized only after the peak T cell response. The 56-69-year group was small, and its depth increase did not reach significance, likely because of low power. Conclusions about previously exposed vaccinees are limited because only six or seven AZD1222 recipients were SARS-CoV-2 seropositive at baseline. After two AZD1222 doses, both the breadth and the depth of spike-specific TCRs were significantly higher than at day 0 and than in MenACWY recipients. Vaccine-associated CD4 TCRs spanned the whole spike protein, with dominant responses in regions 160-218 and 743-854. Epitopes outside the regions mutated in the B.1.351 and B.1.1.7 variants were reportedly recognized by nearly half of the unique spike-specific TCRs. Participants were mostly white British and included more females than males, and it was suggested by the authors that clonal diversity may have been underestimated.

The CDR3 regions of human TCRbeta chains were subjected to immunosequencing. Regarding the original processing steps: Repertoire TCRs were matched against a reference library of SARS-CoV-2-specific TCRs generated with the MIRA antigen-specificity platform. Breadth was defined as the fraction of unique TCRs that were SARS-CoV-2-associated, and depth was defined as the fraction of total T cells that were SARS-CoV-2-associated. Each spike-specific TCR was assigned to its reactive spike region and to a CD4 or CD8 class using the MIRA data. Log10-transformed breadth and depth values were compared by one-way ANOVA with Sidak's multiple comparisons tests. TCRdb's version of the immuneACCESS table is confined to in-frame rearrangements and falls short of the full clone set. An unresolved V gene accounts for under half of the shortfall where checked; the remainder is of unknown origin. V and J calls and clone size follow that table, whereas D and trimming were derived from the DNA. This sample comprises approximately 150,000 clones, about nine tenths of them detected only once. Roughly 3.1% of the sample lies in the top ten.

As for this clone: It lacks a known antigen. No base qualities exist here, and no much larger clone lies one base off it.

CDR1 and CDR2, looked up from the germline V gene, are SGHDN and FVKESK. Its CDR3 holds 16 amino acids, cysteine through phenylalanine. Kept here is only the CDR3 DNA, which spans 48 bases and is read in frame from base 1. V sheds 0 bases and J sheds 5 bases, leaving 15 bases between their ends. Sequencing used peripheral blood, obtained on day 0 of AZD1222 vaccination. Recombination linked TRBV14 to TRBJ2-3; the D region possibly corresponds to TRBD1 (6 bases align). This TCR came from an adult in good health. The DNA is TGTGCCAGCAGCCAAGATCTAGGGGGAAGTATAGATACGCAGTATTTT. It codes for CASSQDLGGSIDTQYF.